These 3 T cell receptor beta chains originate from one sample sequenced in a study of CD8+ T cells in alopecia areata. Noted treatment: oral pan-JAK inhibitor, 5-10 mg twice daily. RNA was extracted and reverse transcribed into cDNA as the sequencing template. TCRdb's table, derived via immunoSEQ multiplex PCR, lists solely in-frame clones and lacks some. The table has around 180,000 clones, roughly 60% seen once. The sample consisted of CD4+ T cells sorted from blood, taken at week 24, from a patient treated with tofacitinib. All receptors come from a human donor with alopecia areata.

The V gene is TRBV6-5, the J gene TRBJ2-7, with 8 positions matching TRBD2. The CDR3 has 15 residues. V lost 0 bases to trimming and J lost 4 bases; unmatched junction nucleotides: 5. Germline lookup yields CDR1 MNHEY and CDR2 SVGAGI. The CDR3 nucleotides read TGTGCCAGCAGTTACTCATCGGGGGGGTTATACGAGCAGTACTTC. Encoded protein: CASSYSSGGLYEQYF.

The chain links TRBV5-1 to TRBJ2-3, with D possibly matching TRBD1 (6 bases). CDR3 length: 13 residues. Germline CDR1 SGHRS, CDR2 YFSETQ. V gave up 4 bases and J gave up 2 bases, with 8 bases separating them. This chain's CDR3 is CASSGTTTDTQYF. DNA of the CDR3: TGCGCCAGCAGCGGGACAACCACAGATACGCAGTATTTT.

This rearrangement joins TRBV18 to TRBJ2-3; D call uncertain. CDR3 length: 14 residues. V lost 0 bases, J lost 3 bases, and 7 bases lay in between. CDR1 is KGHSH, CDR2 LQKENI, per germline. DNA for the CDR3: TGTGCCAGCTCACCACCGTCCCAGACAGATACGCAGTATTTT. Protein sequence: CASSPPSQTDTQYF.